This T cell receptor (beta chain) was recovered during a study of blood T cell repertoires in COVID-19. For the study at large: The United States, Italy and Spain were the sources of the acute and convalescent COVID-19 samples. In each case, the material was cDNA or gDNA derived from T cells, B-cell-depleted T cells, or PBMCs.

V gave up 4 bases and J gave up 5 bases, with 11 bases separating them. Germline V gives CDR1 SGHRS, CDR2 YFSETQ. The CDR3 has 13 amino acids. Per the original methods: Nucleated cell number was recorded as an estimate derived from reference gene primer amplification. Repertoires were generated with immunoSEQ multiplex PCR, while TCRdb's copy carries only in-frame clones and drops some. V and J calls plus clone size are reproduced from that table; the DNA served to infer D and trimming. Among 50,000 to 55,000 clones listed, 89% were seen once. The V and J genes are TRBV5-1 and TRBJ2-3; no definite D call. The sequenced material came from peripheral blood. The origin of this receptor is a man between 60 and 75 years old with active COVID-19. CDR3 in amino acids: CASSGVNGDTQYF. The CDR3 DNA sequence: TGCGCCAGCAGCGGAGTCAACGGAGATACGCAGTATTTT.